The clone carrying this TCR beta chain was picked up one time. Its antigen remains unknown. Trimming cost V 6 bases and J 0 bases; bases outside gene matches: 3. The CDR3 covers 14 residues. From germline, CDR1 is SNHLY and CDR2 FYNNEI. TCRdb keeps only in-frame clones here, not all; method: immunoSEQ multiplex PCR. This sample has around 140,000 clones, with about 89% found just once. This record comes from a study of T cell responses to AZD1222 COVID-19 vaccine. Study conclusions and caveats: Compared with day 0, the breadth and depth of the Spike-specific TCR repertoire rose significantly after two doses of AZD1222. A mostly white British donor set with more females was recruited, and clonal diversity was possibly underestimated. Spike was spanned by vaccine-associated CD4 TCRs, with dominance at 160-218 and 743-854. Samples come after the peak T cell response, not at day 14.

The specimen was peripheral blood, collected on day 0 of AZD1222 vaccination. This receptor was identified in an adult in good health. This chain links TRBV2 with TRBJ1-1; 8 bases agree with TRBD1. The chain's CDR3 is CASSRTGLNTEAFF. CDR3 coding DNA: TGTGCCAGCAGCCGGACAGGGCTGAACACTGAAGCTTTCTTT.